These 10 T cell receptor beta chains were sequenced from one sample in a study of beta chain features in type 1 diabetes. The entirety of the isolated RNA underwent reverse transcription, so expressed TCRB transcripts were sequenced. Using immunoSEQ multiplex PCR, the repertoire was profiled, and TCRdb retains in-frame clones only, with some absent. The data contain roughly 500,000 clones, about an eighth of them seen just once; the ten biggest clones take up 0.045% to 0.06%. Sequencing was carried out using naive CD4+ T cells from blood. Receptors originate from a woman in her late teens or twenties in good health.

This clone was seen more than once but under ten times. V is TRBV25-1 and J is TRBJ2-7, with 7 nucleotides matching TRBD1. Germline CDR1 reads MGHDK; CDR2 reads SYGVNS. The CDR3 contains 16 residues. V lost 4 bases, J lost 2 bases, and 11 bases stayed unmatched. The CDR3 DNA follows: TGTGCCAGCAGTGGATCCCGACAGGGTTTAGCCTACGAGCAGTACTTC. As protein: CASSGSRQGLAYEQYF.

A few counts support this clone. The chain employs TRBV7-9 and TRBJ2-7; no clear D gene. The CDR3 is made up of 13 amino acids. Germline CDR1 reads SEHNR; CDR2 reads FQNEAQ (reference sequence). V lost 5 bases and J 3 bases, leaving 11 bases between the germline ends. The CDR3 is CASSRSPIYEQYF. DNA for the CDR3: TGTGCCAGCAGCAGAAGTCCCATCTACGAGCAGTACTTC.

There are a few counts of this clone. Other DNA sequences of this sample code for an identical CDR3. The CDR3 nucleotides are TGTGCCAGCAGGGACAGGGGCATGAACACTGAAGCTTTCTTT. Translation: CASRDRGMNTEAFF. The chain employs TRBV2 and TRBJ1-1; 9 bases fit TRBD1. V was clipped by 6 bases and J by 0 bases; unmatched bases: 2. Germline lookup yields CDR1 SNHLY and CDR2 FYNNEI. This CDR3 is 14 amino acids long.

The V call is TRBV5-1, the J call TRBJ2-3; no clear D. CDR3 size: 15 residues. Germline CDR1 and CDR2: SGHRS and YFSETQ. Trimming took off 0 bases at V and 3 bases at J, with 11 bases between the two ends. The CDR3 coding sequence is TGCGCCAGCAGCTTGGACAGTGGGGTTACAGATACGCAGTATTTT. Its protein is CASSLDSGVTDTQYF.

The rearrangement joins TRBV11-2 to TRBJ2-3; D is uncertain. Germline V lookup: CDR1 SGHAT, CDR2 FQNNGV. CDR3 length: 14 residues. V lost 1 base to trimming and J lost 2 bases, with 7 bases between them. DNA of the CDR3: TGTGCCAGCAGCTTAGGGTCCATCACAGATACGCAGTATTTT. Translated: CASSLGSITDTQYF.

The chain combines TRBV7-2 with TRBJ2-3; D unclear. Trimming took off 1 base at V and 3 bases at J, with 14 bases between the two ends. Germline lookup yields CDR1 SGHTA and CDR2 FQGNSA. The CDR3 sequence is 16 residues long. CDR3 region: CASSLGVAVATDTQYF. The CDR3 region has the DNA TGTGCCAGCAGCTTAGGGGTAGCCGTGGCGACAGATACGCAGTATTTT.

This clone was counted a few times. CDR3 sequence reads: CAWSLPGQGKGRQPQHF. The CDR3 DNA sequence: TGTGCCTGGAGCCTACCGGGACAGGGAAAAGGGCGTCAGCCCCAGCATTTT. The V gene is TRBV30, the J gene TRBJ1-5; 9 bases line up with TRBD1. The germline V gene encodes CDR1 GTSNPN and CDR2 SVGIG (reference sequence). The CDR3 consists of 17 residues. With 3 bases clipped from V and 6 bases from J, the junction kept 15 bases outside the gene matches.

There are a few counts of this clone. This sequence joins TRBV30 and TRBJ1-2; a possible D gene is TRBD1 (5 bases). Per the germline V gene, CDR1 is GTSNPN and CDR2 is SVGIG (reference sequence). The V and J ends lost 0 bases and 0 bases respectively, with 11 bases between them. The CDR3 covers 15 residues. The CDR3 sequence is CAWSVRGRANYGYTF. For the CDR3, the DNA is TGTGCCTGGAGTGTACGGGGCAGAGCTAACTATGGCTACACCTTC.

The chain is built from TRBV7-3 and TRBJ2-3, with D unclear. The CDR3 length is 15 residues. Germline V gene lookup returns CDR1 SGHTA and CDR2 FQGTGA. V lost 1 base, J lost 2 bases, and 10 bases lay in between. The CDR3 nucleotides read TGTGCCAGCAGCTTAATCGGCGGAACCACAGATACGCAGTATTTT. Translating gives CASSLIGGTTDTQYF.

This clone appeared a few times. The rearrangement links TRBV5-1 to TRBJ2-7, with D unclear. The CDR3 sequence is 13 residues long. V shed 0 bases and J shed 2 bases, with 6 bases lying between them. Germline values: CDR1 SGHRS, CDR2 YFSETQ. The chain's CDR3 is CASSLDGTYEQYV. The CDR3 DNA reads as TGCGCCAGCAGCTTGGACGGAACCTACGAGCAGTACGTC.